The present T cell receptor (beta chain) was sequenced within a study of glioma-infiltrating T cells. This clonotype was recorded many times. Its antigen is currently unknown. TCR alpha and beta CDR3 regions were amplified from RNA using iRepertoire nested multiplex PCR. For one-step reverse transcription and amplification, 100-400 ng of tissue mRNA or PBMC total RNA was used. TCRdb recomputed calls from the multiplex PCR reads with MiXCR, one row per CDR3 protein. This repertoire shows about 130,000 distinct CDR3 sequences, roughly 24% found once; its top ten account for roughly 15%. The germline V gene encodes CDR1 MNHEY and CDR2 SMNVEV (reference sequence). V dropped 5 bases and J dropped 4 bases, with 10 bases sitting between them. This CDR3 spans 13 amino acids. Findings and caveats of the study: Only very few CDR3 sequences appeared in both tissue and blood. Gliomas, especially low-grade, showed above-expected tissue-blood divergence; non-neoplastic patients showed below.

The sequence was obtained from a human donor with low-grade glioma or glioblastoma, undergoing nonglioma brain surgery, or in good health (not recorded which). Sequencing was performed on glioma tissue, nonneoplastic brain tissue, or PBMCs (not recorded which). This rearrangement joins TRBV27 to TRBJ2-3; D is unclear. DNA of the CDR3: TGTGCCAGCAGTAGCCCTAGGGCAGATACGCAGTATTTT. Its translation is CASSSPRADTQYF.